Sequencing of this T cell receptor beta chain was carried out in a study of blood T cell repertoires in COVID-19. Trimming removed 2 bases from V and 1 base from J; junction bases left unmatched: 8. The germline V gene has CDR1 SGHRS and CDR2 YFSETQ. This CDR3 region has 17 residues. Assay used: immunoSEQ multiplex PCR; TCRdb lists only in-frame clones, some missing. The sample includes about 140,000 clones, around 76% of them seen just once. This chain connects TRBV5-1 to TRBJ1-2; 10 bases align to TRBD1. The sequence came from a man aged 80 or over with acute or convalescent COVID-19. Sample: peripheral blood. CDR3 DNA: TGCGCCAGCAGCTTAGATCAGACAGGGGGCGATAACTATGGCTACACCTTC. Its translation: CASSLDQTGGDNYGYTF.